This T cell receptor beta chain was sequenced during a study of T cells after yellow fever vaccination (dated by TCRdb to the late 2010s). Context from the whole study: Libraries from fractions with low cell numbers were prepared with the SMART-Seq v4 Ultra Low Input RNA kit. To follow T-cell clones before and after both primary and booster YFV17D yellow fever vaccination, bulk TCR alpha and beta repertoires underwent longitudinal sequencing. Blood samples were taken at several timepoints before and after primary and secondary immunization, and bulk PBMC replicates and cell subsets were isolated. Two healthy male donors, one aged 18 to 29 and one aged 30 to 40 years, made up the cohort. Results and caveats for the whole study, not just this receptor: The study included only a couple of donors, which limits how far the findings can be generalized. Because abundant contaminating clonotypes from the bulk population could be contained in FACS-sorted repertoires, computational filtering was required. Most clones expanded after primary vaccination were re-detected after the booster (around 96% of CD4 and 88% of CD8), suggesting broad memory maintenance. Compared with the primary T-cell response, the secondary T-cell response was faster but weaker, reaching its peak on day 5 rather than on day 15. A small share of clonotypes occurred in both CD4 and CD8 compartments, likely arising from convergent recombination.

About this clonotype itself: This receptor's antigen is unknown. No base quality information exists; no much larger clone differs at one position.

Looking up the germline V gene yields CDR1 SGHAT and CDR2 FQNNGV. The CDR3 runs 18 residues from the cysteine to the phenylalanine. Just CDR3 DNA is preserved here, 54 bases in frame from base 1. V is trimmed back by 5 bases and J by 0 bases, and the junction contains 16 bases that no gene match accounts for. The treatment or condition label of this sample denotes: live attenuated yellow fever vaccine strain. At each blood-draw timepoint, two biological replicates of bulk PBMCs were collected. PBMCs were isolated from peripheral blood using a standard Ficoll-Paque protocol. TriZol was used to extract RNA from bulk PBMCs, CD4 and CD8 fractions, and dextramer-positive and dextramer-negative fractions. Reads for this sample came from an Illumina NovaSeq 6000. TCR cDNA was synthesized by 5'RACE template switching, through which a universal primer site and unique molecular identifiers were introduced. cDNA synthesis was primed from both the TCR alpha and TCR beta constant segments. Libraries were amplified in two PCR steps, with sample barcodes and sequencing adapters added in the second step. Libraries were sequenced on Illumina HiSeq 2500 (2x100 bp) or NovaSeq (2x150 bp). Per the source publication's procedure: MIGEC was used to demultiplex reads and collapse the reads into UMI consensus sequences, and MiXCR was used for V(D)J alignment. Clonotypes responding to the vaccine were identified with edgeR on replicate PBMC samples, with the criteria of FDR below 0.01 and a log2 fold change above 5 up to day 15. Each bulk clonotype was labeled CD4 or CD8 based on which sequenced repertoire, CD4 or CD8, contained the clonotype at higher abundance. TCRdb cleaned the public reads at Q25 with fastp, built clones with MiXCR and kept in-frame beta chains. Each CDR3 protein gets just one entry, which takes the most common genes and DNA from the rows behind it. The V and J calls shown here were made by TCRdb, not taken from the authors' results. This sample lists roughly 400,000 distinct CDR3 sequences; approximately 19% were detected once. The ten largest account for roughly a sixth of the sample.

The clonotype comes from a man between 18 and 29 years old who received the YFV17D yellow fever vaccine. The sequence links TRBV11-2 to TRBJ2-7; TRBD2 matches 7 bases in the middle. The sequenced sample was PBMCs, obtained before the yellow fever booster vaccination. The CDR3 reads as follows: CASSDPPAWGGSSYEQYF. The DNA sequence reads TGTGCCAGCAGCGACCCTCCGGCGTGGGGGGGGAGCTCCTACGAGCAGTACTTC.